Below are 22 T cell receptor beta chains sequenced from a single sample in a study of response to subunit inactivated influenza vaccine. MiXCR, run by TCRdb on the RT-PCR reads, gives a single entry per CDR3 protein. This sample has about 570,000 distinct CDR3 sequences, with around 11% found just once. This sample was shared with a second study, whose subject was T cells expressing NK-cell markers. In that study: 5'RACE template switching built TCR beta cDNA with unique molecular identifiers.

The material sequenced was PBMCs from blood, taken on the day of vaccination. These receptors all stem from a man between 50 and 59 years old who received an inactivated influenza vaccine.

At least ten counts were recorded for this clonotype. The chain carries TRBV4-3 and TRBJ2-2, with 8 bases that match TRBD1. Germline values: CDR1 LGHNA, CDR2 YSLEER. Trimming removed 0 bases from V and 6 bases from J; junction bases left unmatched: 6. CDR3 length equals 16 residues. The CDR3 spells CASSQDLTGGPGELFF. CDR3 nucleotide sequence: TGCGCCAGCAGCCAAGATTTAACAGGGGGTCCCGGGGAGCTGTTTTTT.

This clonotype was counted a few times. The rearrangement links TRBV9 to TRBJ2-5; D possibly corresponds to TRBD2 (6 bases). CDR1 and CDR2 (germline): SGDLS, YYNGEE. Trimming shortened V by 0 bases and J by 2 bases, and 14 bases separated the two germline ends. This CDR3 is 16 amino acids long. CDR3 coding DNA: TGTGCCAGCAGCGTAGGCGTGGGTAGCGGACAAGAGACCCAGTACTTC. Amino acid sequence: CASSVGVGSGQETQYF.

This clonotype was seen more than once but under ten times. CDR3 sequence reads: CASSPGQGRGETQYF. In nucleotides, the CDR3 is TGTGCCAGCAGTCCGGGACAGGGAAGAGGAGAGACCCAGTACTTC. The chain joins TRBV27 to TRBJ2-5; 9 bases align to TRBD1. V gave up 5 bases and J gave up 4 bases; unmatched junction bases: 8. CDR1 is MNHEY, CDR2 SMNVEV, per germline (reference sequence). The CDR3 is 15 residues long.

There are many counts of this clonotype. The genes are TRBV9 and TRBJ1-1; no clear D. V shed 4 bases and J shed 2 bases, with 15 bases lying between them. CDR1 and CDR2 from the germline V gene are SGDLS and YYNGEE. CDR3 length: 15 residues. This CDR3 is CASSPRVWGNTEAFF. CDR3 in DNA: TGTGCCAGCAGCCCGAGGGTATGGGGTAACACTGAAGCTTTCTTT.

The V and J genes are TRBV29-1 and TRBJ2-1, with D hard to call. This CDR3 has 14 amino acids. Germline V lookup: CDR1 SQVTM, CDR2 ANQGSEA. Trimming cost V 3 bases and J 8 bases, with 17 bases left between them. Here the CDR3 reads CSVDRLKGLHEQFF. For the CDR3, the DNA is TGCAGCGTTGACAGGTTAAAGGGTTTGCATGAGCAGTTCTTC.

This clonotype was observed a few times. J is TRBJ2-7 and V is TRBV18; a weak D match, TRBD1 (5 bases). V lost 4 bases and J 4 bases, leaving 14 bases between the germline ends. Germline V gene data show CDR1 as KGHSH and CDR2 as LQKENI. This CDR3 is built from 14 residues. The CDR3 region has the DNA TGTGCCAGCTCACTTCAAAGGGCAGGGTACGAGCAGTACTTC. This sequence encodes CASSLQRAGYEQYF.

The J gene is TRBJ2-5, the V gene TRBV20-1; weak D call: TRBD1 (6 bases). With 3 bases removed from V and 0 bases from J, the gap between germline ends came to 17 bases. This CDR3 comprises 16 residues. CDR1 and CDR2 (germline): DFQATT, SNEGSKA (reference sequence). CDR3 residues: CSARDYGTQYQETQYF. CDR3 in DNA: TGCAGTGCTAGGGATTACGGGACACAGTACCAAGAGACCCAGTACTTC.

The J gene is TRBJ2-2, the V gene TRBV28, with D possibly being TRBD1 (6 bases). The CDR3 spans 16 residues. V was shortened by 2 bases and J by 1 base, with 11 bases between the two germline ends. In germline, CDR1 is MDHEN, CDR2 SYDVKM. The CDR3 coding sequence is TGTGCCAGCAGTTTAAGTGGGACAATGAACACCGGGGAGCTGTTTTTT. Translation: CASSLSGTMNTGELFF.

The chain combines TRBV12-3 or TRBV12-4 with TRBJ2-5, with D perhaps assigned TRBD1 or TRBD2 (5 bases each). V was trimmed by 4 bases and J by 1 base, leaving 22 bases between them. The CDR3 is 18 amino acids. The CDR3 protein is CASSSPGTRRYFQETQYF. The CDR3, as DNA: TGTGCCAGCAGTTCGCCTGGGACCAGGAGGTATTTCCAAGAGACCCAGTACTTC.

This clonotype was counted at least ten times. CDR3 region: CASSQELNYGYTF. In DNA, the CDR3 is TGCGCCAGCAGCCAGGAACTCAACTATGGCTACACCTTC. This chain uses TRBV4-1 with TRBJ1-2; no clear D. Germline CDR1 MGHRA, CDR2 YSYEKL. CDR3 size: 13 residues. V lost 3 bases to trimming and J lost 2 bases, with 7 bases between them.

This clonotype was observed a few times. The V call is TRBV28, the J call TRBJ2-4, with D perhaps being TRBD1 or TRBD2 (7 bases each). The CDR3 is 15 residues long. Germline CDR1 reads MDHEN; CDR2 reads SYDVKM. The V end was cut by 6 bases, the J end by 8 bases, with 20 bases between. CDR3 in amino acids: CASRGHPGGVDIQYF. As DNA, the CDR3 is TGTGCCAGCAGGGGTCATCCAGGGGGGGTTGACATTCAGTACTTC.

The DNA for the CDR3 is TGTGCCAGCTCACCACCAGGACGGTCTGGAAAGCAGTACTTC. As protein: CASSPPGRSGKQYF. J is TRBJ2-7 and V is TRBV18, with unresolved D. The CDR3 totals 14 residues. V lost 0 bases, J lost 8 bases, and 14 bases lay in between. Germline V gene sequence: CDR1 KGHSH, CDR2 LQKENI.

Here the CDR3 reads CASSLVVSVDNEQFF. The CDR3 bases are TGTGCCAGCAGCTTAGTGGTTAGCGTAGACAATGAGCAGTTCTTC. The chain has TRBV7-2 and TRBJ2-1; TRBD2 might be the D (5 bases). Trimming took 1 base from V and 5 from J, leaving 12 bases between them. CDR3 length equals 15 residues. Looked up from germline, CDR1 is SGHTA and CDR2 is FQGNSA.

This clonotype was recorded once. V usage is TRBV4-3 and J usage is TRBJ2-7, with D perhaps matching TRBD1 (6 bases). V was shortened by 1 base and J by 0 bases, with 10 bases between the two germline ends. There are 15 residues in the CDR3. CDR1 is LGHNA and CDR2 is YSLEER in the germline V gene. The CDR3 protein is CASSQVRDNSYEQYF. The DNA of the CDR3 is TGCGCCAGCAGCCAAGTAAGGGACAACTCCTACGAGCAGTACTTC.

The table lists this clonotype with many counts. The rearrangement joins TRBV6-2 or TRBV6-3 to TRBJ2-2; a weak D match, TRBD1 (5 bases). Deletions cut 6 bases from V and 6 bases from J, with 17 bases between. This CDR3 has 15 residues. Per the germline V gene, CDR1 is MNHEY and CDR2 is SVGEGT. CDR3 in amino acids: CASSLRQPGAGELFF. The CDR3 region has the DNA TGTGCCAGCAGCCTCCGACAGCCAGGAGCCGGGGAGCTGTTTTTT.

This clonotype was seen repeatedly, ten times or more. For the CDR3, the DNA is TGTGCCAGTAGTATCGGTAATCAGCCCCAGCATTTT. It specifies CASSIGNQPQHF. The rearrangement links TRBV19 to TRBJ1-5, with D unclear. Germline V lookup: CDR1 LNHDA, CDR2 SQIVND (reference sequence). V lost 3 bases and J lost 4, with 4 bases in between. CDR3 size: 12 residues.

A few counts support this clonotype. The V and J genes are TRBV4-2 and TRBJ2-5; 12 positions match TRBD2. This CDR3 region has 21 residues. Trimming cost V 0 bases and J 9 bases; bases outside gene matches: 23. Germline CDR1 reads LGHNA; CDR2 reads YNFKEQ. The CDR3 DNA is TGTGCCAGCAGCCAAGAATTCTGGGGGCGAACTAGCGGGAGGAGGGAGTGGGCCCAGTACTTC. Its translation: CASSQEFWGRTSGRREWAQYF.

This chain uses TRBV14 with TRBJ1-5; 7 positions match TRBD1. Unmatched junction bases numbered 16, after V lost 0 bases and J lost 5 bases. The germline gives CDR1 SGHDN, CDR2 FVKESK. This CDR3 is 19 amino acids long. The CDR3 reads CASSQERVVVRGWDQPQHF. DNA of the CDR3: TGTGCCAGCAGCCAAGAAAGGGTCGTTGTCAGGGGGTGGGATCAGCCCCAGCATTTT.

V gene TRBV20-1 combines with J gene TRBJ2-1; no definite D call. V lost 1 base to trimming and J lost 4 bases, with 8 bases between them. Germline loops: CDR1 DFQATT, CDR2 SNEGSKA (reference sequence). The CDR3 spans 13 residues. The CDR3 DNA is TGCAGTGCTAGAGCTCTCCTGTACAATGAGCAGTTCTTC. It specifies CSARALLYNEQFF.

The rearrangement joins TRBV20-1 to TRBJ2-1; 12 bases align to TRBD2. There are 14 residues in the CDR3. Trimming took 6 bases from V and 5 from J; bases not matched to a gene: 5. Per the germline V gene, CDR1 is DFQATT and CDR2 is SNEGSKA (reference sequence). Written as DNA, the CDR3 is TGCAGTGCGAGACTAGCGGGAGCTAACAATGAGCAGTTCTTC. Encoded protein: CSARLAGANNEQFF.

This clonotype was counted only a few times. The CDR3 bases are TGCGCCAGCAGCCACCGACTAGATATAACCGGCTACGAGCAGTACTTC. It codes for CASSHRLDITGYEQYF. The J gene is TRBJ2-7, the V gene TRBV4-3, with TRBD2 as a possible D gene (6 bases). The V and J ends lost 3 bases and 3 bases respectively, with 18 bases between them. Germline V gives CDR1 LGHNA, CDR2 YSLEER. The length of the CDR3 is 16 residues.

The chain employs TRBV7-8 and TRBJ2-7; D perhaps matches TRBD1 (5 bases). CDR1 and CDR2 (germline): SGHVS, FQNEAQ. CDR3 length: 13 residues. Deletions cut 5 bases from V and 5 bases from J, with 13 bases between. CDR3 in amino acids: CASSTRQSHEQYF. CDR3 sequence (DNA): TGTGCCAGCAGCACCAGACAGTCCCACGAGCAGTACTTC.